The clone carrying this T cell receptor beta chain was counted a few times. The sample is drawn from a study of blood T cells in healthy people across ages. Together with a sample-barcoded 5' primer, a J-beta primer mix was included in a second PCR lasting roughly 6 to 12 cycles. The template-switch adaptor was a 5' adaptor with 12 random nucleotides. It tagged each cDNA molecule. TCRdb itself ran the 5' RACE reads through MiXCR, one entry per CDR3 protein. The data contain about 930,000 distinct CDR3 sequences, just under 30% of them seen just once; the ten biggest clones take up about a tenth. Aged about 6 to 95, donors were systemically healthy Caucasians from Russia. Trimming pared 8 bases from V and 6 bases from J, leaving 14 bases between. This CDR3 spans 14 amino acids. The V gene's germline CDR1 is MGHDK and CDR2 SYGVNS. These sequences were also reported in another study, on T cells of mothers and their children. That source notes: Three mothers and their six children, all healthy Caucasians, donated. An overlap that was slightly higher, though non-significant, was seen in related mother-child pairs versus unrelated pairs.

Sequenced material: blood. The receptor was derived from a woman aged 40 to 55 in good health. The J gene is TRBJ1-6, the V gene TRBV25-1; a weak D match, TRBD1 (5 bases). CDR3 region: CASRQWLANSPLHF. CDR3 sequence (DNA): TGTGCCAGCCGACAGTGGTTGGCTAATTCACCCCTCCACTTT.